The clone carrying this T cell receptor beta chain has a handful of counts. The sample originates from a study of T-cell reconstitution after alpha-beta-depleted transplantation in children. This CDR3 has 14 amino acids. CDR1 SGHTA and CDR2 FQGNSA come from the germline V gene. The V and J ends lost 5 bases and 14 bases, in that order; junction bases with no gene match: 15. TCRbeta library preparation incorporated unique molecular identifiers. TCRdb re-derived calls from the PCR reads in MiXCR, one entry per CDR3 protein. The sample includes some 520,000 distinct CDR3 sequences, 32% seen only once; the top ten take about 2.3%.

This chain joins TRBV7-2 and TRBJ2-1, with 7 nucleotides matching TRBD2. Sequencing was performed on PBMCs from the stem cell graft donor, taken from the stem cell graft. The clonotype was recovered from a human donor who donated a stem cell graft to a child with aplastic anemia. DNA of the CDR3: TGTGCCAGCAGCACGACTAGCTCCGGGAAGGTTGAGTTCTTC. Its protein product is CASSTTSSGKVEFF.